The rows below give T cell receptor beta chains drawn from one sample of a study of control samples from healthy donors and cancer patients. The repertoire was sequenced with immunoSEQ multiplex PCR; TCRdb's copy has only in-frame clones and lacks some. Among about 150,000 clones listed, more than 90% were seen once. The sample comprised blood. The receptors were sampled from a man between 25 and 39 years old in good health. Both conserved end residues are part of each CDR3. D genes are given only for firm matches. Clone size is stated in some rows and not others, as once, few, many or a class when expanded.

V gene,clone size,J gene,D gene,CDR3 protein,CDR3 DNA
TRBV5-1,NA,TRBJ2-1,NA,CASSLVQVNYNEQFF,TGCGCCAGCAGCTTGGTTCAGGTCAACTACAATGAGCAGTTCTTC
TRBV19,once,TRBJ2-7,TRBD1,CASSLTGGYPYEQYF,TGTGCCAGTAGCCTGACAGGGGGGTATCCCTACGAGCAGTACTTC
TRBV18,NA,TRBJ1-3,NA,CASSEGTAGNTIYF,TGTGCCAGCTCAGAAGGGACGGCTGGAAACACCATATATTTT
TRBV6-1,NA,TRBJ1-2,NA,CASSETANYGYTF,TGTGCCAGCAGTGAAACTGCTAACTATGGCTACACCTTC
TRBV19,once,TRBJ1-1,NA,CASKLGKNTEAFF,TGTGCCAGTAAGCTAGGGAAGAACACTGAAGCTTTCTTT
TRBV5-6,NA,TRBJ1-1,NA,CASSLGGQLNTEAFF,TGTGCCAGCAGCTTGGGCGGACAGCTGAACACTGAAGCTTTCTTT
TRBV9,NA,TRBJ1-2,TRBD1,CASSVRTGDYGYTF,TGTGCCAGCAGCGTGCGGACAGGGGACTATGGCTACACCTTC
TRBV9,NA,TRBJ1-1,NA,CASSVAGGAVNTEAFF,TGTGCCAGCAGCGTAGCTGGGGGGGCGGTGAACACTGAAGCTTTCTTT
TRBV5-8,NA,TRBJ1-4,NA,CASSLTGTNEKLFF,TGTGCCAGCAGCTTGACAGGGACTAATGAAAAACTGTTTTTT
TRBV5-4,NA,TRBJ2-7,TRBD2,CASTLGGRQYF,TGTGCCAGCACCCTCGGGGGGAGGCAGTACTTC
TRBV19,once,TRBJ1-5,NA,CASALYSNQPQHF,TGTGCCAGTGCCCTGTATAGCAATCAGCCCCAGCATTTT
TRBV28,NA,TRBJ1-2,NA,CASSGNFGDGYTF,TGTGCCAGCAGTGGGAATTTCGGGGATGGCTACACCTTC
TRBV6-9,NA,TRBJ2-7,NA,CASSYQGNPIEQYF,TGTGCCAGCAGTTACCAGGGAAATCCGATCGAGCAGTACTTC
TRBV10-3,NA,TRBJ1-1,TRBD1,CAISRTGTTTEAFF,TGTGCCATCAGTCGGACAGGGACTACCACTGAAGCTTTCTTT
TRBV3-1/TRBV3-2,NA,TRBJ2-2,NA,CASSLSTGELFF,TGTGCCAGCAGCCTAAGTACCGGGGAGCTGTTTTTT
TRBV7-9,NA,TRBJ1-2,NA,CASSFGTANYGYTF,TGTGCCAGCAGTTTTGGGACCGCAAACTATGGCTACACCTTC
TRBV5-6,NA,TRBJ2-7,NA,CASSFLPGSSSYEQYF,TGTGCCAGCAGCTTCTTGCCAGGCTCCAGCTCCTACGAGCAGTACTTC
TRBV6-5,NA,TRBJ1-5,NA,CASRVGVWDNQPQHF,TGTGCCAGCAGAGTAGGGGTATGGGACAATCAGCCCCAGCATTTT
TRBV6-5,NA,TRBJ1-3,NA,CASRSMDSGNTIYF,TGTGCCAGCAGATCCATGGACTCTGGAAACACCATATATTTT
TRBV19,NA,TRBJ1-5,NA,CASSSLGSSNQPQHF,TGTGCCAGTAGTTCACTGGGGAGTAGCAATCAGCCCCAGCATTTT
TRBV10-1,NA,TRBJ2-7,NA,CASSDNYEQYF,TGCGCCAGCAGTGACAACTACGAGCAGTACTTC
TRBV3-1/TRBV3-2,NA,TRBJ1-4,NA,CASSPHVRRVRTNEKLFF,TGTGCCAGCAGCCCACACGTACGGCGTGTGAGAACTAATGAAAAACTGTTTTTT
TRBV5-4,NA,TRBJ1-2,NA,CASSLDKRHYGYTF,TGTGCCAGCAGCTTGGACAAGCGGCACTATGGCTACACCTTC
TRBV12-3/TRBV12-4,NA,TRBJ1-1,NA,CASSYGQNTEAFF,TGTGCCAGCAGTTACGGACAGAACACTGAAGCTTTCTTT
TRBV28,NA,TRBJ2-2,TRBD2,CASSIPRLAGNTGELFF,TGTGCCAGCAGTATCCCCCGACTAGCGGGGAACACCGGGGAGCTGTTTTTT
TRBV28,NA,TRBJ1-1,NA,CASSFWGTEAFF,TGTGCCAGCAGTTTTTGGGGGACTGAAGCTTTCTTT
TRBV7-9,NA,TRBJ1-1,NA,CASSFPVTEAFF,TGTGCCAGCAGCTTTCCCGTCACTGAAGCTTTCTTT
TRBV30,NA,TRBJ1-2,NA,CAWSILVGTQIGGYTF,TGTGCCTGGTCAATATTAGTGGGGACTCAAATCGGGGGCTACACCTTC
TRBV6-1,NA,TRBJ1-1,NA,CASSEPPEMLEAFF,TGTGCCAGCAGTGAACCTCCCGAGATGCTTGAAGCTTTCTTT
TRBV12-5,NA,TRBJ1-1,NA,CASGPELNTEAFF,TGTGCTAGTGGACCCGAACTGAACACTGAAGCTTTCTTT
TRBV10-3,NA,TRBJ2-1,NA,CAIREDLPDNEQFF,TGTGCCATCAGGGAGGACCTACCGGACAATGAGCAGTTCTTC
TRBV28,NA,TRBJ2-7,TRBD1,CASSFQGGTGIYEQYF,TGTGCCAGCAGTTTCCAAGGCGGGACAGGGATCTACGAGCAGTACTTC
TRBV23-1,once,TRBJ1-2,NA,CASSHPYYDGYTF,TGCGCCAGCAGTCACCCATACTATGATGGCTACACCTTC
TRBV19,NA,TRBJ1-6,TRBD1,CASSIGPGGFNSPLHF,TGTGCCAGTAGTATAGGTCCAGGGGGTTTTAATTCACCCCTCCACTTT
TRBV11-2,NA,TRBJ2-1,NA,CASSLVQGLWNEQFF,TGTGCCAGCAGCTTAGTGCAGGGACTTTGGAATGAGCAGTTCTTC
TRBV28,NA,TRBJ1-2,NA,CASSFSSRGRVYGYTF,TGTGCCAGCAGTTTTAGCTCCCGCGGCAGGGTTTATGGCTACACCTTC
TRBV7-2,NA,TRBJ1-1,TRBD1,CATNFGTGALNTEAFF,TGTGCCACCAACTTCGGGACAGGGGCCTTGAACACTGAAGCTTTCTTT
TRBV5-4,NA,TRBJ2-1,NA,CASSSGRDEQFF,TGTGCCAGCAGCTCCGGACGTGATGAGCAGTTCTTC
TRBV6-5,NA,TRBJ2-7,NA,CASGGASSYEQYF,TGTGCCAGCGGCGGAGCGAGCTCCTACGAGCAGTACTTC
TRBV5-1,once,TRBJ1-2,NA,CASSVSAPGGGYTF,TGCGCCAGCAGCGTCAGCGCTCCCGGGGGTGGCTACACCTTC
TRBV20-1,few,TRBJ2-3,TRBD2,CSASMSSGGVTDTQYF,TGCAGTGCTAGTATGTCTAGCGGGGGGGTGACAGATACGCAGTATTTT
TRBV5-4,NA,TRBJ2-2,NA,CASSFGQRERTGELFF,TGTGCCAGCAGCTTCGGACAGAGGGAACGGACCGGGGAGCTGTTTTTT
TRBV27,NA,TRBJ1-3,TRBD1,CASSLKGTGAPFSGNTIYF,TGTGCCAGCAGTTTAAAGGGGACAGGAGCCCCTTTCTCTGGAAACACCATATATTTT